This TCR beta chain was recovered during a study of cytomegalovirus exposure and HLA in healthy donors. This clone came up a few times. Its target is unknown. General study results and limits: Earlier results showed most TCR beta V segments being productive about 90% or about 30% of the time.

This CDR3 region has 15 residues. Germline assignment: CDR1 SGHTA and CDR2 FQGNSA. J lost 9 bases, V lost 4 bases, and 11 bases had no gene match. A multiplex PCR was run with 60 Vbeta primers and 13 Jbeta primers. Produced via immunoSEQ multiplex PCR; TCRdb's table is partial and in-frame only. The data contain 110,000 to 150,000 clones, around 10% of them singletons. This receptor was obtained from a male donor in good health and CMV-seronegative. The sequenced sample was PBMCs. The chain uses TRBV7-2 and TRBJ1-5; 8 bases match TRBD1. The CDR3 bases are TGTGCCAGCAGCTGGATCCCCGGACAGGGTGCGCCCCAGCATTTT. The encoded protein is CASSWIPGQGAPQHF. The complete variable domain, with remaining parts taken from reference TRBV7-2 and TRBJ1-5, reads GAGVSQSPSNKVTEKGKDVELRCDPISGHTALYWYRQSLGQGLEFLIYFQGNSAPDKSGLPSDRFSAERTGGSVSTLTIQRTQQEDSAVYLCASSWIPGQGAPQHFGDGTRLSIL.